This T cell receptor beta chain was documented in a study of cytomegalovirus exposure and HLA in healthy donors. Overall study results and limits: When analyzed later, a missense DCLRE1C variant was found to be linked to TCR beta V- and J-gene trimming. Listed as cytomegalovirus-associated were 164 TCR beta chains.

The PCR contained 60 Vbeta and 13 Jbeta primers. The repertoire was sequenced with immunoSEQ multiplex PCR; TCRdb's copy has only in-frame clones and lacks some. The sample has about 200,000 clones, 70% seen once. CDR1 SGHTA and CDR2 FQGNSA come from the germline V gene. The CDR3 length is 13 residues. V was pared by 5 bases and J by 2 bases, with 9 bases between. About this clone: Antigen: not known.

The chain has TRBV7-2 and TRBJ2-5; maybe TRBD2 (6 bases). The specimen sequenced was PBMCs. This receptor was obtained from a man aged 40-55 years in good health and CMV-seropositive. The CDR3 sequence is CASSPGTQETQYF. CDR3 bases: TGTGCCAGCAGCCCCGGGACTCAAGAGACCCAGTACTTC. Full variable domain (remainder filled in from reference TRBV7-2 and TRBJ2-5): GAGVSQSPSNKVTEKGKDVELRCDPISGHTALYWYRQSLGQGLEFLIYFQGNSAPDKSGLPSDRFSAERTGGSVSTLTIQRTQQEDSAVYLCASSPGTQETQYFGPGTRLLVL.